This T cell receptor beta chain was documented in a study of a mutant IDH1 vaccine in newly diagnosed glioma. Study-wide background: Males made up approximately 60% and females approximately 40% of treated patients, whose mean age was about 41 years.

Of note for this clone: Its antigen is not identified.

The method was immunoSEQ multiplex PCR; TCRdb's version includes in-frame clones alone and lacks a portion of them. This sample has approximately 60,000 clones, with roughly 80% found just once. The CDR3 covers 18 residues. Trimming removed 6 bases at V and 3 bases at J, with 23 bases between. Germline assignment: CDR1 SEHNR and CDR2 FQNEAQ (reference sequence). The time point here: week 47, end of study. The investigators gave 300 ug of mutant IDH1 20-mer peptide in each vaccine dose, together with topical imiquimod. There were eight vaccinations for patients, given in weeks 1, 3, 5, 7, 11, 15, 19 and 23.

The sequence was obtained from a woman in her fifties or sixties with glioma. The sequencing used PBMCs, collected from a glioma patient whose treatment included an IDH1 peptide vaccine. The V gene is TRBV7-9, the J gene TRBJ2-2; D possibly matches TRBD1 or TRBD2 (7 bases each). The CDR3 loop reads CASRPRPGGGLDTGELFF. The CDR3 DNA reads TGTGCCAGCAGACCAAGACCAGGGGGGGGCCTCGACACCGGGGAGCTGTTTTTT.